The clone carrying this T cell receptor beta chain is a singleton in its sample. This table comes from immunoSEQ multiplex PCR, and its TCRdb copy is limited to in-frame clones, with some not included. The data hold approximately 210,000 clones, with 94% observed a single time. The sample originates from a study of T cell responses to AZD1222 COVID-19 vaccine. CDR3 length equals 12 residues. The V and J ends lost 2 bases and 8 bases respectively, with 12 bases between them. Germline CDR1 GTSNPN, CDR2 SVGIG (reference sequence). Here the sequenced sample was peripheral blood, taken 28 days after the second dose of the MenACWY control vaccine. The TCR originated in an adult who received the MenACWY meningococcal vaccine as a control. The genes are TRBV30 and TRBJ1-2; D might be TRBD1 (6 bases). The CDR3 DNA follows: TGTGCCTGGAGTTTCACAGGGTGGGGCTACACCTTC. Protein sequence: CAWSFTGWGYTF.